These T cell receptor beta chains were read from a single sample in a study of PD-1 blockade in mismatch repair-deficient tumors. Clones were sequenced by immunoSEQ multiplex PCR, and TCRdb holds only the in-frame ones, with some missing. The table has some 110,000 clones, about three quarters seen once. The material was peripheral blood, obtained 60 to 65 weeks after starting pembrolizumab. Receptor source: an adult with mismatch repair-deficient cancer. The CDR3 runs from the conserved cysteine through the conserved F or W. The D gene is left open where the match is weak. Expanded clones are given a class, and other clones once, few, many or no size at all.

D | size | J | V | DNA | CDR3
NA | NA | TRBJ2-5 | TRBV29-1 | TGCAGCGTCGAGGGAGATACGATGGGGACCCAGTACTTC | CSVEGDTMGTQYF
NA | few | TRBJ1-1 | TRBV5-1 | TGCGCCAGCAGCTTGTACCTCGCCTCGAACACTGAAGCTTTCTTT | CASSLYLASNTEAFF
NA | NA | TRBJ1-2 | TRBV6-6 | TGTGCCGTTAACCAGGGAGCTAACTATGGCTACACCTTC | CAVNQGANYGYTF
TRBD1 | few | TRBJ2-7 | TRBV30 | TGTGCCTGGCACCCGAAAACACAGGGGATAGGCTACGAGCAGTACTTC | CAWHPKTQGIGYEQYF
TRBD2 | NA | TRBJ2-5 | TRBV7-8 | TGTGCCAGCAGCCTCGGGAGGGTGGAGACCCAGTACTTC | CASSLGRVETQYF
NA | NA | TRBJ1-4 | TRBV27 | TGTGCCAGCAGTTTATCGGGCCCCCCGGATGAAAAACTGTTTTTT | CASSLSGPPDEKLFF
TRBD1 | NA | TRBJ2-5 | TRBV9 | TGTGCCAGCAGCGTAGGGACAGGGGGAATTCGGGTAGAGACCCAGTACTTC | CASSVGTGGIRVETQYF
NA | few | TRBJ1-1 | TRBV19 | TGTGCCAGCCTGGGGTGGGTGCAGGGTCCCGTGAACACTGAAGCTTTCTTT | CASLGWVQGPVNTEAFF
NA | NA | TRBJ1-1 | TRBV11-3 | TGTGCCAGCAGCCAACAGGGCTCGGCACACCCTGAAGCTTTCTTT | CASSQQGSAHPEAFF
TRBD1 | NA | TRBJ2-2 | TRBV9 | TGTGCCAGCTCAAGGGGGCGAACTTCGAACACCGGGGAGCTGTTTTTT | CASSRGRTSNTGELFF
NA | NA | TRBJ1-2 | TRBV4-1 | TGCGCCAGCAGCCAAGGGACATCCAACTATGGCTACACCTTC | CASSQGTSNYGYTF
NA | NA | TRBJ1-1 | TRBV29-1 | TGCAGCGTAATAACACAGGGAGGAACTGAAGCTTTCTTT | CSVITQGGTEAFF
NA | NA | TRBJ1-2 | TRBV30 | TGTGCCTGGAGTGTTAACAGCTATGGCTACACCTTC | CAWSVNSYGYTF
NA | NA | TRBJ1-1 | TRBV19 | TGTGCCAGTAGTCTCGCCACAGGGAACACTGAAGCTTTCTTT | CASSLATGNTEAFF
NA | once | TRBJ2-1 | TRBV10-3 | TGTGCCATCAGTGTGCGCAATCCGAACAATGAGCAGTTCTTC | CAISVRNPNNEQFF
NA | few | TRBJ2-3 | TRBV7-6 | TGTGCCAGCAGCTTATCTTGGGCGGCGTCCGATACGCAGTATTTT | CASSLSWAASDTQYF
TRBD2 | NA | TRBJ2-1 | TRBV4-1 | TGCGCCAGCAGCCAGGAACTAGCGGGGGGGTACAATGAGCAGTTCTTC | CASSQELAGGYNEQFF
NA | NA | TRBJ1-4 | TRBV16 | TGTGCCAGCAGCCAATGGGTAACTAATGAAAAACTGTTTTTT | CASSQWVTNEKLFF
NA | NA | TRBJ2-1 | TRBV7-2 | TGTGCCAGCAGCTTAGTGAGCTACAATGAGCAGTTCTTC | CASSLVSYNEQFF
NA | NA | TRBJ1-1 | TRBV6-5 | TGTGCCAGCATTAGCAGACAGACTAACACTGAAGCTTTCTTT | CASISRQTNTEAFF
TRBD1 | NA | TRBJ2-2 | TRBV5-1 | TGCGCCAGCAGCTCTTCCGGTGGGACAGGGAACACCGGGGAGCTGTTTTTT | CASSSSGGTGNTGELFF
NA | NA | TRBJ2-3 | TRBV5-4 | TGTGCCAGCAAACCAAGCGTCGGAGGCACAGATACGCAGTATTTT | CASKPSVGGTDTQYF
NA | NA | TRBJ2-7 | TRBV6-1 | TGTGCCAGCAGTGCCTACGGACAGGGAGGGAACTACGAGCAGTACTTC | CASSAYGQGGNYEQYF
TRBD2 | few | TRBJ2-3 | TRBV27 | TGTGCCAGCAGTTTAGTCGCGGGAGAGTCAGATACGCAGTATTTT | CASSLVAGESDTQYF
NA | once | TRBJ2-7 | TRBV7-2 | TGTGCCAGCAGCAACCGGGACCGACTTCCCTACGAGCAGTACTTC | CASSNRDRLPYEQYF
NA | NA | TRBJ1-3 | TRBV9 | TGTGCCAGCAGCCTAACAGGGAACTCTGGAAACACCATATATTTT | CASSLTGNSGNTIYF
NA | NA | TRBJ1-1 | TRBV21-1 | TGTGCCAGCAGCCTGAGGGACGGGAACACTGAAGCTTTCTTT | CASSLRDGNTEAFF
NA | NA | TRBJ1-1 | TRBV7-6 | TGTGCCAGTGGACTGGGGGCGAACACTGAAGCTTTCTTT | CASGLGANTEAFF
TRBD1 | few | TRBJ1-1 | TRBV19 | TGTGCCAGTAGTATAGCAGGGGGGAACACTGAAGCTTTCTTT | CASSIAGGNTEAFF
NA | NA | TRBJ2-3 | TRBV5-1 | TGCGCCAGCAGCTTGGCCGGACTCAACACAGATACGCAGTATTTT | CASSLAGLNTDTQYF
TRBD1 | many | TRBJ1-2 | TRBV12-5 | TGTGCTAGTGGTTTCCGGGACAGGGCAATCCCCTATGGCTACACCTTC | CASGFRDRAIPYGYTF
TRBD2 | NA | TRBJ2-1 | TRBV25-1 | TGTGCCAGCAGCCGGACTAGCGGGGGTACCTACAATGAGCAGTTCTTC | CASSRTSGGTYNEQFF
NA | NA | TRBJ2-3 | TRBV5-4 | TGTGCCAGCAGCTTGTATCAGGGTATCACAGATACGCAGTATTTT | CASSLYQGITDTQYF
NA | NA | TRBJ1-3 | TRBV10-3 | TGTGCCATCAGTGAGTCGATGGGGGCAGGTGGAAACACCATATATTTT | CAISESMGAGGNTIYF
NA | NA | TRBJ1-1 | TRBV7-2 | TGTGCCAGCAGCTCCCTCCGACAGCAAATGAACACTGAAGCTTTCTTT | CASSSLRQQMNTEAFF
NA | once | TRBJ2-3 | TRBV5-4 | TGTGCCAGCAGCCAAGAGGCAGATACGCAGTATTTT | CASSQEADTQYF
NA | NA | TRBJ1-2 | TRBV7-2 | TGTGCCAGCAGCTTGACAGACCAGTGGGGCTACACCTTC | CASSLTDQWGYTF
TRBD1 | few | TRBJ1-1 | TRBV2 | TGTGCCAGCGGACAGGGGGGGAACACTGAAGCTTTCTTT | CASGQGGNTEAFF
NA | NA | TRBJ2-7 | TRBV11-3 | TGTGCCAGCAGCTTAGACAGGGGGGGATCCTACGAGCAGTACTTC | CASSLDRGGSYEQYF
NA | NA | TRBJ2-2 | TRBV5-6 | TGTGCCAGCAGCTTGGGGAGTGTGGAGCTGTTTTTT | CASSLGSVELFF
TRBD1 | once | TRBJ1-3 | TRBV15 | TGTGCCACCGGGACAGGGAGAAACACCATATATTTT | CATGTGRNTIYF